This T cell receptor beta chain was sequenced during a study of glioma-infiltrating T cells after dendritic cell vaccination. In the study overall: Dendritic cell vaccine was injected intradermally three times, biweekly.

Isocitrate dehydrogenase mutation was absent in all glioblastoma patients. Comments on this clone: What it binds is unknown.

Clones were read by immunoSEQ multiplex PCR, and TCRdb kept only the in-frame ones, dropping some. The repertoire holds about 92,000 clones, with approximately 90% as singletons. Whole-study findings and limits: Survival was not directly related to TCR clonality in these patients.

This TCR was recovered from a human donor with glioblastoma. Here the sequenced sample was blood, taken before dendritic cell vaccination.

The CDR3 nucleotides read TGTGCCAGCAGCCAAGATTGGGGGGGAATTACACCCCTCCACTTT. It codes for CASSQDWGGITPLHF. The chain has TRBV14 and TRBJ1-6; perhaps TRBD1 as D (5 bases). V lost 0 bases, J lost 11 bases, and 14 bases lay in between. Germline-derived CDR1 and CDR2 are SGHDN and FVKESK. CDR3 length: 15 amino acids.